This TCR beta chain comes out of a study of cytomegalovirus exposure and HLA in healthy donors (dated by TCRdb to 2015 to 2018). About the full investigation: A later analysis indicated that the roughly 120 validation repertoires were generated on the platform also employed for the roughly 730 repertoires of the first cohort. The study aimed to test whether signatures of past pathogen exposure could be identified by cataloging public T cell receptors. A separate validation cohort of 90 to 150 different subjects was used in addition to the roughly 620-subject first cohort. High-throughput TCR immunosequencing, statistical association of individual TCRs with disease status, and machine learning were combined to predict cytomegalovirus infection status. What the study reported, not specific to this receptor: The study listed 170 or so TCR beta chains as associated with cytomegalovirus. In vitro tests confirmed that a few of the cytomegalovirus-associated TCR beta chains recognize cytomegalovirus antigens. Of the cluster scores, roughly 93% were above 0 in a later analysis, which found that TCRs clustered in the first cohort also tended to co-occur in the 90 to 150 validation repertoires. While some public TCRs were present in many individuals, most TCR sequences turned up only very rarely across donors. According to the authors, the approach could potentially be generalized to other disease states and immunological phenotypes. The classifier was reported to diagnose cytomegalovirus status with high specificity and sensitivity in both the original cohort and the validation cohort. A later analysis lacked HLA typing for the validation cohort, so it scored co-occurrence in that cohort across all 120 or so repertoires.

A note on this clone: Its binding antigen is unknown. Base qualities were left out, and no much larger clone turns up one base away.

A distance of 26 bases separates the germline ends of V and J, which lose 7 bases and 7 bases respectively. The CDR3 holds 16 amino acids from the cysteine to the phenylalanine. The entry retains the CDR3 DNA only, 48 bases that are in frame from base 1. For CDR1 and CDR2, the germline V gene (reference sequence) lists MNHNY and SVGAGI. The library was obtained by the immunoSEQ multiplex PCR assay. In the original analysis: To diagnose cytomegalovirus status from the catalog of TCR beta chain sequences, a statistical classification framework was built. Sourced from immuneACCESS, this table was stored by TCRdb with only in-frame sequences that have V and J called. A share of the clones is absent; for the studies checked, an unresolved V gene accounts for under half, and the remainder has no known explanation. That table furnishes V, J and clone size, whereas the DNA furnished D and trimming. The sample table contains tens of thousands of clones; only one count was recorded for 88% of them. The top ten clonotypes cover about 6.7% of the sample.

The donors were included in the validation cohort of some 120 subjects, a group kept apart from the roughly 690-subject first cohort. Sequenced sample: PBMCs. This receptor was identified in a woman aged 25-40 years in good health and CMV-seronegative. Rearrangement joined TRBV6-6 to TRBJ2-7; TRBD1 could be the D gene, as 7 bases match. The CDR3 has the sequence CASIPNPQGGRGEQYF. At the DNA level, the sequence is TGTGCCAGCATCCCGAACCCGCAGGGGGGCCGCGGAGAGCAGTACTTC.